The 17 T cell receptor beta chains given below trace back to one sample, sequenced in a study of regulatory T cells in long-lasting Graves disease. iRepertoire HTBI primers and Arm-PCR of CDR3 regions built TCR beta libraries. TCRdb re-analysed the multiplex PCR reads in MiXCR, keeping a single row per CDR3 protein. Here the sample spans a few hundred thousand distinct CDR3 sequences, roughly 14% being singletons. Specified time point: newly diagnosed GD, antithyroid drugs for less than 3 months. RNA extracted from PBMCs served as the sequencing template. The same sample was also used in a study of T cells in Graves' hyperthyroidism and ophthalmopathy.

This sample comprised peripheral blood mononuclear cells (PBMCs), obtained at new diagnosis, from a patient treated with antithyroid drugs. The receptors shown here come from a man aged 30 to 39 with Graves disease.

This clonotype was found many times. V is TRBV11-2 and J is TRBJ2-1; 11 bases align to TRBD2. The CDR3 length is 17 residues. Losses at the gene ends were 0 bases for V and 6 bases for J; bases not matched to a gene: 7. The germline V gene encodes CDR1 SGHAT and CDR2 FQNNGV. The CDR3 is CASSLDPGLAGPNEQFF. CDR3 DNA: TGTGCCAGCAGCTTAGATCCAGGACTAGCGGGTCCCAATGAGCAGTTCTTC.

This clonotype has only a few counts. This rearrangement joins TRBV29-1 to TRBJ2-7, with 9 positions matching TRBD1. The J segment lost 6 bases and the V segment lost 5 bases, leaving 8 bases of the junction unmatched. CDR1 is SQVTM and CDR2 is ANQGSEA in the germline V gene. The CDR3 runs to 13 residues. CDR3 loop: CSVNHRGQGEQYF. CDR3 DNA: TGCAGCGTTAACCACAGGGGGCAGGGCGAGCAGTACTTC.

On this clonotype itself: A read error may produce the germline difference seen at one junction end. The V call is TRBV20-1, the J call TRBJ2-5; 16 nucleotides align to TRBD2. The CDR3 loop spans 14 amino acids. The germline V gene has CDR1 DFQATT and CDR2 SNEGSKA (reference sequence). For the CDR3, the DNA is TGCGGTGCTGTCGGGACTAGCGGGGGGGGGGCCCAGTACTTC. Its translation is CGAVGTSGGGAQYF.

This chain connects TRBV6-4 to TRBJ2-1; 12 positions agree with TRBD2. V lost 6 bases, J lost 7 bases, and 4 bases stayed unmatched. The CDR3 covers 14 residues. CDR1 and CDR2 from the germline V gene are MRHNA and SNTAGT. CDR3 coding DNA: TGTGCCAGCAGCGCCGGGACTAGCGGGAATGAGCAGTTCTTC. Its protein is CASSAGTSGNEQFF.

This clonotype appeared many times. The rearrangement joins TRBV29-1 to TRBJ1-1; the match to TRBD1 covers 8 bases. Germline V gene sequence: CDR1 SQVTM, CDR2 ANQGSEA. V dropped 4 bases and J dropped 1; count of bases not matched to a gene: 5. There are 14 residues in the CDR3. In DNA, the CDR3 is TGCAGCGTTGGTCGGGGACAGGCGAACACTGAAGCTTTCTTT. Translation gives CSVGRGQANTEAFF.

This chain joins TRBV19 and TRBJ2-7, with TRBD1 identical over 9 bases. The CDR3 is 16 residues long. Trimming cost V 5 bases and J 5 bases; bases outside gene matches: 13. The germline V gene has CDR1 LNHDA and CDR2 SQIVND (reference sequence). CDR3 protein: CASSALRGQGRHEQYF. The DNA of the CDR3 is TGTGCCAGTAGTGCGCTGCGGGGACAGGGCCGACACGAGCAGTACTTC.

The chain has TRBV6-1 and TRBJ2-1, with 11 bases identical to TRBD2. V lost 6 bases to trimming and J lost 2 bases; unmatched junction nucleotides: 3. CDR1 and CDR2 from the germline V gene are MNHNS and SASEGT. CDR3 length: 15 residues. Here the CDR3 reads CASRLTSGTYNEQFF. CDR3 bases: TGTGCCAGCAGATTGACTAGCGGGACCTACAATGAGCAGTTCTTC.

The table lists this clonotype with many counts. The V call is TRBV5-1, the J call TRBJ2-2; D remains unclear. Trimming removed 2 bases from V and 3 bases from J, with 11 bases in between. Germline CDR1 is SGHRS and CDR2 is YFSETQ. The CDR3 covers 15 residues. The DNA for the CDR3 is TGCGCCAGCAGCTTTGAGTACGCCGACACCGGGGAGCTGTTTTTT. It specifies CASSFEYADTGELFF.

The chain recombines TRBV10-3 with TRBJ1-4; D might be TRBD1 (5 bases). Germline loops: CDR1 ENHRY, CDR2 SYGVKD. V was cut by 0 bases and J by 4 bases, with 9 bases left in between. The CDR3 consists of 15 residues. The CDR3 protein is CAISESGGNNEKLFF. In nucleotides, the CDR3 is TGTGCCATCAGTGAGTCGGGGGGGAATAATGAAAAACTGTTTTTT.

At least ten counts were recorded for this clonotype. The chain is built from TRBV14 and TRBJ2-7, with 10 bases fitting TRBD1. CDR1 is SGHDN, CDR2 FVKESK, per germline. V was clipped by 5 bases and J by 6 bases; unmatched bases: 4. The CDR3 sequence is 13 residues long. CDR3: CASSFDRGLEQYF. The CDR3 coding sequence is TGTGCCAGCAGCTTTGACAGGGGGCTCGAGCAGTACTTC.

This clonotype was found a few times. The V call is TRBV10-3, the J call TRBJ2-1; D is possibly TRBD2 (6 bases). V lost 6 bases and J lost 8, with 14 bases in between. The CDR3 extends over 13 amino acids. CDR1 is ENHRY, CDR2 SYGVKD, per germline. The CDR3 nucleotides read TGTGCCATCAGGGCGGGATCGGGGTATGAGCAGTTCTTC. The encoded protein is CAIRAGSGYEQFF.

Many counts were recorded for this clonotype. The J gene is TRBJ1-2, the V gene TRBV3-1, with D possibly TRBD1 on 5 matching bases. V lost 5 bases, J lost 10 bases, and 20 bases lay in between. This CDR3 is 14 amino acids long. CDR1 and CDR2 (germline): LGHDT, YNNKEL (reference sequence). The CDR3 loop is CASSFRQLGMVYTF. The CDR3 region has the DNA TGTGCCAGCAGCTTCCGACAGCTTGGCATGGTCTACACCTTC.

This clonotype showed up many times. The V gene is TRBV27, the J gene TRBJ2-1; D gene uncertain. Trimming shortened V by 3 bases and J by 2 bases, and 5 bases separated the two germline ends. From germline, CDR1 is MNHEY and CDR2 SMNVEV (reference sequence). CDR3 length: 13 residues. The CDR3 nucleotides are TGTGCCAGCAGTTTCTTGGCCTACAATGAGCAGTTCTTC. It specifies CASSFLAYNEQFF.

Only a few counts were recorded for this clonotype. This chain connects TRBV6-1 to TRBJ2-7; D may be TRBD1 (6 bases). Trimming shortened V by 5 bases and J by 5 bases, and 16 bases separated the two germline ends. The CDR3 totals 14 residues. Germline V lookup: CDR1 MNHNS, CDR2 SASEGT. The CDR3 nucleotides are TGTGCCAGCAGTCCAGGGGTAGAAGGCCACGAGCAGTACTTC. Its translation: CASSPGVEGHEQYF.

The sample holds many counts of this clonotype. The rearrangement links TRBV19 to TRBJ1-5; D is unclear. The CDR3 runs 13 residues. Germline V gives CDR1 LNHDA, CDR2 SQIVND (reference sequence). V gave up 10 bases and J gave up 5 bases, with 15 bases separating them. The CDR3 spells CATAGSVHQPQHF. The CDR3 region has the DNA TGTGCCACCGCGGGGAGTGTACATCAGCCCCAGCATTTT.

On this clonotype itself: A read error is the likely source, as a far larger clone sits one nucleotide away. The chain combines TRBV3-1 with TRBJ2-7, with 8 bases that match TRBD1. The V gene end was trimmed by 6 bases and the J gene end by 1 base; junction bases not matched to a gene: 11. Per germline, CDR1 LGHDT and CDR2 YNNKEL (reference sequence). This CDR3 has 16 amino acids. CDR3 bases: TGTGCCAGCAGTTTAAACCGAAGGACAGGGTCCTACGAGCAGTACTTC. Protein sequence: CASSLNRRTGSYEQYF.

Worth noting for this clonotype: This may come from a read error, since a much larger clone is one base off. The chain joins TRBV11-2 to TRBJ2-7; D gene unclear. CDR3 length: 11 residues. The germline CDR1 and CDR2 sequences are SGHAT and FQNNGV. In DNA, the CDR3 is TGTCCCAGCAGCAGAGTATACGAGCAGTACTTC. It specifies CPSSRVYEQYF.